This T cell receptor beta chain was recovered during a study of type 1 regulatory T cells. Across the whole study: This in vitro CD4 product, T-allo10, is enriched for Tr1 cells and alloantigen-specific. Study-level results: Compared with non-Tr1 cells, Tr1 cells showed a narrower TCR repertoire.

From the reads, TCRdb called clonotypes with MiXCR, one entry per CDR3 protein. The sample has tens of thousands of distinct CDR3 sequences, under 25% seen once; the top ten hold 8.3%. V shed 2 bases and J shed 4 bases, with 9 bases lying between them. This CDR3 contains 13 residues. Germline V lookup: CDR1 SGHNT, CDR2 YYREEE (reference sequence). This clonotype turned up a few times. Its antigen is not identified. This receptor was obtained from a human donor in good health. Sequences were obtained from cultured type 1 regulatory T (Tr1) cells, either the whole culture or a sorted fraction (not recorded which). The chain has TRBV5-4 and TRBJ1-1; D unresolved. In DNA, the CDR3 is TGTGCCAGCAGCTTAAATCAGGTCACTGAAGCTTTCTTT. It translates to CASSLNQVTEAFF. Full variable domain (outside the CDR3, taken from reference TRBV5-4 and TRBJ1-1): ETGVTQSPTHLIKTRGQQVTLRCSSQSGHNTVSWYQQALGQGPQFIFQYYREEENGRGNFPPRFSGLQFPNYSSELNVNALELDDSALYLCASSLNQVTEAFFGQGTRLTVV.